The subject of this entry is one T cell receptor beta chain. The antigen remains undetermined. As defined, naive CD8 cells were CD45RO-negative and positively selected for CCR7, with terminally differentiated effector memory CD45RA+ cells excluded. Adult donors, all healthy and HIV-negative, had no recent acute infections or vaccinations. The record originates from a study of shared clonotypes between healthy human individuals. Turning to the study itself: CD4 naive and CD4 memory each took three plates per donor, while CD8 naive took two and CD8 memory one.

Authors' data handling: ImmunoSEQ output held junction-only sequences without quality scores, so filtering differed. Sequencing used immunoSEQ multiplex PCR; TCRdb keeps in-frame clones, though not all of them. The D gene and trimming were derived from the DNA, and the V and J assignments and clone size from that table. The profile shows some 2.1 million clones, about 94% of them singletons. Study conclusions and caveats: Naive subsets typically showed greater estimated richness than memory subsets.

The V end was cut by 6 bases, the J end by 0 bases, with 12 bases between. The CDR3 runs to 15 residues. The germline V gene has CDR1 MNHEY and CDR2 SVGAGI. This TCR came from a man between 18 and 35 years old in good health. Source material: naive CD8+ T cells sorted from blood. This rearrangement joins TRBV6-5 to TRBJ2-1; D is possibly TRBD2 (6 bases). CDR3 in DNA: TGTGCCAGCAGACTAGCTTTAAACTCCTACAATGAGCAGTTCTTC. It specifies CASRLALNSYNEQFF.